This passage covers 4 T cell receptor beta chains from one sample sequenced in a study of blood T cell repertoires in COVID-19. TCRdb's table, derived via immunoSEQ multiplex PCR, lists solely in-frame clones and lacks some. The sample gives about 26,000 clones, roughly 90% of which show up once; roughly 3.1% is in the top ten. The sequencing sample was made of peripheral blood. Every receptor here comes from a human donor in a cohort sampled during active COVID-19.

This clone was detected a few times. The chain has TRBV5-1 and TRBJ1-1; TRBD1 aligns across 8 bases. J was trimmed by 4 bases and V by 0 bases; bases with no gene match: 8. Germline V gene sequence: CDR1 SGHRS, CDR2 YFSETQ. There are 16 residues in the CDR3. The CDR3, as DNA: TGCGCCAGCAGCTTGGGGACGACAGGGGTAGGCACTGAAGCTTTCTTT. Its protein product is CASSLGTTGVGTEAFF.

For the CDR3, the DNA is TGCGCCAGCAGCCAAGAATTTGTAGCGGAAGGGCCGTACAATGAGCAGTTCTTC. This encodes CASSQEFVAEGPYNEQFF. V gene TRBV4-1 combines with J gene TRBJ2-1, with D possibly matching TRBD2 (6 bases). CDR3 size: 18 residues. Trimming stripped 0 bases from V and 4 bases from J, with 19 bases between. CDR1 is MGHRA, CDR2 YSYEKL, per germline.

The V call is TRBV10-3, the J call TRBJ1-6, with 8 bases aligning to TRBD1. The CDR3 has 15 amino acids. V lost 0 bases and J lost 7; bases outside the gene matches: 2. The germline V gene encodes CDR1 ENHRY and CDR2 SYGVKD. The CDR3 sequence: CAISESDRGNSPLHF. CDR3 DNA: TGTGCCATCAGTGAGTCCGACAGGGGAAATTCACCCCTCCACTTT.

The V call is TRBV2, the J call TRBJ2-1, with a possible D match to TRBD2 (6 bases). Germline loops: CDR1 SNHLY, CDR2 FYNNEI. The CDR3 totals 13 residues. V was trimmed by 4 bases and J by 9 bases, leaving 13 bases between them. The CDR3 sequence is CASSGPNGGEQFF. As DNA, the CDR3 is TGTGCCAGCAGTGGGCCGAACGGGGGTGAGCAGTTCTTC.